The rows below give T cell receptor beta chains drawn from one sample of a study of T cell responses to AZD1222 COVID-19 vaccine. Profiled with immunoSEQ multiplex PCR; TCRdb holds only in-frame clones, not every one. Of over 100,000 clones listed, 94% are singletons. The sample in question was peripheral blood, obtained on day 0 of AZD1222 vaccination. The receptor set was obtained from an adult in good health. CDR3s include the opening cysteine and the closing phenylalanine or tryptophan. The D gene is left open where the match is weak. Clone size is stated in some rows and not others, as once, few, many or a class when expanded.

J gene: TRBJ1-6; D gene: TRBD1; V gene: TRBV30; clone size: .; CDR3 DNA: TGTGCCTGGGAACAGGGGGCTGGTTCACCCCTCCACTTT; CDR3 protein: CAWEQGAGSPLHF
J gene: TRBJ1-2; D gene: .; V gene: TRBV4-1; clone size: .; CDR3 DNA: TGCGCCAGCAGCCAAGTAGGGGCCTATGGCTACACCTTC; CDR3 protein: CASSQVGAYGYTF
J gene: TRBJ1-2; D gene: .; V gene: TRBV7-9; clone size: once; CDR3 DNA: TGTGCCAGCAGCGTTGTAGGGTATGGCTACACCTTC; CDR3 protein: CASSVVGYGYTF
J gene: TRBJ1-2; D gene: .; V gene: TRBV5-1; clone size: .; CDR3 DNA: TGCGCCAGCCAGGGGCCTCACCATGGCTACACCTTC; CDR3 protein: CASQGPHHGYTF
J gene: TRBJ2-6; D gene: .; V gene: TRBV7-9; clone size: .; CDR3 DNA: TGTGCCAGTACCCGGACAGTCCACTCTGGGGCCAACGTCCTGACTTTC; CDR3 protein: CASTRTVHSGANVLTF
J gene: TRBJ2-1; D gene: TRBD2; V gene: TRBV30; clone size: few; CDR3 DNA: TGTGCCTGGACCGGGACTAGCGTTGAGCAGTTCTTC; CDR3 protein: CAWTGTSVEQFF
J gene: TRBJ2-2; D gene: TRBD2; V gene: TRBV5-1; clone size: .; CDR3 DNA: TGCGCCACCCGGACTAGCACCGGGGAGCTGTTTTTT; CDR3 protein: CATRTSTGELFF
J gene: TRBJ1-1; D gene: .; V gene: TRBV12-5; clone size: .; CDR3 DNA: TGTGCTAGTGAATCGGCTAGGGACACTGAAGCTTTCTTT; CDR3 protein: CASESARDTEAFF
J gene: TRBJ1-2; D gene: .; V gene: TRBV28; clone size: few; CDR3 DNA: TGTGCCAGCAGAGGAGGGGGGAGGAATTATGGCTACACCTTC; CDR3 protein: CASRGGGRNYGYTF
J gene: TRBJ2-7; D gene: TRBD1; V gene: TRBV28; clone size: few; CDR3 DNA: TGTGCCAGCACCATACAGGGGCCCCTCTACGAGCAGTACTTC; CDR3 protein: CASTIQGPLYEQYF
J gene: TRBJ2-1; D gene: .; V gene: TRBV24-1; clone size: .; CDR3 DNA: TGTGCCACCAGTGATAGCAAGCCCTCCTACAATGAGCAGTTCTTC; CDR3 protein: CATSDSKPSYNEQFF
J gene: TRBJ2-5; D gene: .; V gene: TRBV6-2/TRBV6-3; clone size: once; CDR3 DNA: TGTGCCAGCAGCTCCCCGCCGGGCGAGACCCAGTACTTC; CDR3 protein: CASSSPPGETQYF
J gene: TRBJ2-1; D gene: .; V gene: TRBV7-2; clone size: .; CDR3 DNA: TGTGCCAGCAGCTTTACCGCGAGTCTTGGGCAGTTCTTC; CDR3 protein: CASSFTASLGQFF
J gene: TRBJ1-4; D gene: .; V gene: TRBV3-1/TRBV3-2; clone size: .; CDR3 DNA: TGTGCCAGCAGCCGCCGGACAGAAAATGAAAAACTGTTTTTT; CDR3 protein: CASSRRTENEKLFF
J gene: TRBJ2-1; D gene: TRBD2; V gene: TRBV7-9; clone size: .; CDR3 DNA: TGTGCCAGCAGCTTAGCATGGACTAGCGGGAGGAAGGACAATGAGCAGTTCTTC; CDR3 protein: CASSLAWTSGRKDNEQFF
J gene: TRBJ2-2; D gene: .; V gene: TRBV3-1/TRBV3-2; clone size: .; CDR3 DNA: TGTGCCAGCAGGGTGGCCGGCACCGGGGAGCTGTTTTTT; CDR3 protein: CASRVAGTGELFF
J gene: TRBJ1-5; D gene: .; V gene: TRBV6-2/TRBV6-3; clone size: .; CDR3 DNA: TGTGCCAGCAGTTCAGCCGGGACACTTAGCAATCAGCCCCAGCATTTT; CDR3 protein: CASSSAGTLSNQPQHF
J gene: TRBJ2-2; D gene: .; V gene: TRBV3-1/TRBV3-2; clone size: .; CDR3 DNA: TGTGCCAGCAGCCAAGCGCAGTACACCGGGGAGCTGTTTTTT; CDR3 protein: CASSQAQYTGELFF
J gene: TRBJ1-1; D gene: TRBD1; V gene: TRBV7-9; clone size: .; CDR3 DNA: TGTGCCAGCAGCCCCGACAGGGGGCTTTCCACTGAAGCTTTCTTT; CDR3 protein: CASSPDRGLSTEAFF
J gene: TRBJ2-5; D gene: TRBD2; V gene: TRBV6-5; clone size: .; CDR3 DNA: TGTGCCAGCAGTTTTAGCGGGGAGACCCAGTACTTC; CDR3 protein: CASSFSGETQYF
J gene: TRBJ2-7; D gene: .; V gene: TRBV6-5; clone size: .; CDR3 DNA: TGTGCCAGCAGTTACGATCCGAACTACGAGCAGTACTTC; CDR3 protein: CASSYDPNYEQYF
J gene: TRBJ2-1; D gene: .; V gene: TRBV19; clone size: few; CDR3 DNA: TGTGCCAGTAGTCCCAGCGGTAACCCTCGGCATGAGCAGTTCTTC; CDR3 protein: CASSPSGNPRHEQFF
J gene: TRBJ1-1; D gene: .; V gene: TRBV5-6; clone size: .; CDR3 DNA: TGTGCCAGCAGCTTGGGAGGGTTCAGGAACACTGAAGCTTTCTTT; CDR3 protein: CASSLGGFRNTEAFF